The clone carrying this T cell receptor (beta chain) was recorded a few times. This sample is drawn from a study of blood T cell repertoires in COVID-19. Across the study: Spain, Italy and the United States supplied samples that represented acute and convalescent COVID-19.

Original analysis: Researchers report that nucleated cell counts were estimated from reference gene primer amplification. The data were produced by immunoSEQ multiplex PCR, yet TCRdb's version contains in-frame clones alone and is incomplete. V, J and clone size derive from that table, while D and trimming were established from the DNA sequence. This repertoire shows 60,000 or so clones, 82% found once; its top ten account for roughly 12%. The length of the CDR3 is 14 residues. The V and J ends lost 4 bases and 7 bases respectively, with 16 bases between them. Germline CDR1 MGHRA, CDR2 YSYEKL. Source material: peripheral blood. The receptor was isolated from a human donor in a cohort sampled during active COVID-19. This chain connects TRBV4-1 to TRBJ1-2, with D hard to call. The DNA of the CDR3 is TGCGCCAGCAGCCCACAGAATGTCCTCTCTGGCTACACCTTC. This gives the protein CASSPQNVLSGYTF.